These 16 T cell receptor beta chains originate from one sample sequenced in a study of monozygotic twins with cystic fibrosis. Clones were sequenced by immunoSEQ multiplex PCR, and TCRdb holds only the in-frame ones, with some missing. The sample yields 30,000 or so clones, about 92% seen once. Sequencing was done on a sample of blood. The source of these receptors is a girl aged 2 to 10 with cystic fibrosis.

The V and J genes are TRBV29-1 and TRBJ2-1; a weak D match, TRBD2 (6 bases). CDR3 length: 16 residues. In germline, CDR1 is SQVTM, CDR2 ANQGSEA. V dropped 4 bases and J dropped 1 base, with 17 bases sitting between them. The DNA for the CDR3 is TGCAGCGTTGGAAATGAGCGGGTATGGTCCTACAATGAGCAGTTCTTC. It specifies CSVGNERVWSYNEQFF.

The chain uses TRBV4-2 and TRBJ1-1; perhaps TRBD1 as D (5 bases). V was trimmed by 8 bases and J by 2 bases, leaving 24 bases between them. Germline assignment: CDR1 LGHNA and CDR2 YNFKEQ. The CDR3 consists of 17 residues. CDR3 bases: TGTGCCAGCCGGCCGGGCGGGGGGAATCTGGGCAACACTGAAGCTTTCTTT. Amino acid sequence: CASRPGGGNLGNTEAFF.

In its sample, this clone was seen once. The V call is TRBV15, the J call TRBJ2-7; D unclear. This CDR3 contains 13 residues. From germline, CDR1 is LNHNV and CDR2 YYDKDF (reference sequence). Trimming stripped 2 bases from V and 3 bases from J, with 8 bases between. The CDR3 region is CATSRPPNYEQYF. CDR3 coding DNA: TGTGCCACCAGCAGACCGCCTAACTACGAGCAGTACTTC. Using reference TRBV15 and TRBJ2-7 for the parts outside the CDR3, the full variable domain is DAMVIQNPRYQVTQFGKPVTLSCSQTLNHNVMYWYQQKSSQAPKLLFHYYDKDFNNEADTPDNFQSRRPNTSFCFLDIRSPGLGDTAMYLCATSRPPNYEQYFGPGTRLTVT.

The genes are TRBV7-9 and TRBJ1-2; D is perhaps TRBD1 (6 bases). V was cut by 5 bases and J by 6 bases, with 16 bases left in between. The germline V gene encodes CDR1 SEHNR and CDR2 FQNEAQ (reference sequence). This CDR3 has 14 amino acids. CDR3 coding DNA: TGTGCCAGCAGCGTGCTAGGGGGGCAGGATGGCTACACCTTC. It encodes CASSVLGGQDGYTF.

This chain connects TRBV11-3 to TRBJ1-1; 7 bases fit TRBD1. CDR3 length: 14 residues. Germline trimming cut 8 bases from V and 0 bases from J; bases unmatched to any gene: 6. Germline CDR1 and CDR2: SGHNT and YENEEA. This CDR3 is CASRDSLLNTEAFF. The DNA of the CDR3 is TGTGCCAGCCGGGACAGCCTACTGAACACTGAAGCTTTCTTT.

The chain combines TRBV5-5 with TRBJ1-1; D is possibly TRBD1 (6 bases). V was clipped by 4 bases and J by 1 base, with 8 bases between them. This CDR3 region has 13 residues. The V gene's germline CDR1 is SGHKS and CDR2 YYEKEE (reference sequence). The CDR3 protein is CASSPTGNTEAFF. CDR3 in DNA: TGTGCCAGCAGCCCGACAGGGAACACTGAAGCTTTCTTT.

The J gene is TRBJ1-2, the V gene TRBV6-5, with D perhaps matching TRBD1 (5 bases). Trimming removed 8 bases at V and 4 bases at J, with 11 bases between. Germline lookup yields CDR1 MNHEY and CDR2 SVGAGI. CDR3 length: 12 residues. This CDR3 reads CASGRGLYGYTF. CDR3 DNA sequence: TGTGCCAGCGGGCGGGGCCTCTATGGCTACACCTTC.

V usage is TRBV28 and J usage is TRBJ2-2; no firm D call. The CDR3 covers 13 residues. V shed 8 bases and J shed 2 bases, with 9 bases lying between them. The V gene's germline CDR1 is MDHEN and CDR2 SYDVKM. The CDR3 reads CASVQINTGELFF. In DNA, the CDR3 is TGTGCCAGCGTTCAAATCAACACCGGGGAGCTGTTTTTT.

This chain links TRBV6-4 with TRBJ2-3; D gene ambiguous. Deletions cut 3 bases from V and 2 bases from J, with 9 bases between. CDR3 length equals 14 residues. From germline, CDR1 is MRHNA and CDR2 SNTAGT. The DNA of the CDR3 is TGTGCCAGCAGTGAATCGAGTGACACAGATACGCAGTATTTT. It codes for CASSESSDTDTQYF.

CDR3 in DNA: TGCAGTGCTAGAGTTACAGATACGCAGTATTTT. Translating gives CSARVTDTQYF. The chain employs TRBV20-1 and TRBJ2-3; D not certain. CDR1 is DFQATT and CDR2 is SNEGSKA in the germline V gene (reference sequence). This CDR3 contains 11 residues. Trimming removed 1 base at V and 3 bases at J, with 2 bases between.

The chain uses TRBV7-7 and TRBJ2-5; 7 bases align to TRBD1. The CDR3 length is 15 residues. Looked up from germline, CDR1 is SSHAT and CDR2 is FNYEAQ (reference sequence). J gave up 2 bases and V 1 base, and 4 bases lay outside the gene matches. This chain's CDR3 is CASSLGTGQQETQYF. The CDR3 coding sequence is TGTGCCAGCAGCTTAGGGACAGGTCAACAAGAGACCCAGTACTTC.

The chain uses TRBV2 and TRBJ2-1; no definite D call. CDR1 is SNHLY and CDR2 is FYNNEI in the germline V gene. The CDR3 runs to 16 residues. The V end lost 4 bases, the J end lost 0 bases, and 13 bases lay between the germline ends. The CDR3 protein is CASSGPVRSSYNEQFF. For the CDR3, the DNA is TGTGCCAGCAGTGGCCCAGTTCGTAGCTCCTACAATGAGCAGTTCTTC.

This clone has a handful of counts. The chain combines TRBV10-3 with TRBJ1-6; 7 bases line up with TRBD1. Germline-derived CDR1 and CDR2 are ENHRY and SYGVKD. The CDR3 is made up of 14 amino acids. The trim removed 6 bases at V and 7 bases at J, leaving 6 bases unmatched. In DNA, the CDR3 is TGTGCCATCAGATTCGACAGGGAGAATTCACCCCTCCACTTT. This sequence encodes CAIRFDRENSPLHF.

This sequence joins TRBV4-2 and TRBJ1-2, with D perhaps matching TRBD1 (5 bases). In germline, CDR1 is LGHNA, CDR2 YNFKEQ. The V end lost 10 bases, the J end lost 0 bases, and 15 bases lay between the germline ends. The length of the CDR3 is 14 residues. The CDR3 region is CATRRPGPNYGYTF. The DNA of the CDR3 is TGTGCCACCAGGCGGCCAGGGCCTAACTATGGCTACACCTTC.

The V gene is TRBV7-9, the J gene TRBJ1-2; D gene ambiguous. Germline-derived CDR1 and CDR2 are SEHNR and FQNEAQ (reference sequence). Trimming removed 1 base from V and 5 bases from J, with 8 bases in between. This CDR3 has 13 residues. The CDR3 sequence: CASSLGILYGYTF. The CDR3 nucleotides read TGTGCCAGCAGCTTAGGAATATTATATGGCTACACCTTC.

The chain carries TRBV5-4 and TRBJ2-5; TRBD2 agrees at 9 bases. This CDR3 has 16 amino acids. Germline assignment: CDR1 SGHNT and CDR2 YYREEE (reference sequence). V shed 3 bases and J 5 bases; nucleotides not matched to a gene: 11. The CDR3 DNA follows: TGTGCCAGCAGCTCCCGAGAGGTAGCGGGGGTTGAGACCCAGTACTTC. Translation: CASSSREVAGVETQYF.